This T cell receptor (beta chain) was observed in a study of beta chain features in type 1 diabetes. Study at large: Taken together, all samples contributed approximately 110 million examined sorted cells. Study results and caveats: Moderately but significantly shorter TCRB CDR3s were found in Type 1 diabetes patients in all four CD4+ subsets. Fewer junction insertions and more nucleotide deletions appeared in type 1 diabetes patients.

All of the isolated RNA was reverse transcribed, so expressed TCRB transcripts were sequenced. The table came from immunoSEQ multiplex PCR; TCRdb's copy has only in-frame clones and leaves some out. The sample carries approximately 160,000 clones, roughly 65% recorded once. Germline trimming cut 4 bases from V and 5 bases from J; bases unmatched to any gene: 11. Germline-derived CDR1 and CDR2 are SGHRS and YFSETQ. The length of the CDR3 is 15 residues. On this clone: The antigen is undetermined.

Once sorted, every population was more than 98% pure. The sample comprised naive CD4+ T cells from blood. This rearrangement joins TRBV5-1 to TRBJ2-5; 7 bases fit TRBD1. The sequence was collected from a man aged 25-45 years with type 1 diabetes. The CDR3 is CASSGGTAPFETQYF. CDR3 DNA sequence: TGCGCCAGCAGCGGTGGGACAGCGCCATTCGAGACCCAGTACTTC.